A selection of T cell receptor beta chains follows, all from one sample in a study of cytomegalovirus exposure and HLA in healthy donors. Here immunoSEQ multiplex PCR was the method, and the copy in TCRdb shows in-frame clones only, minus some. Of around 140,000 clones listed, about 70% were seen once; the top ten hold 2% to 2.5%. Sequencing was done on a sample of PBMCs. The receptors shown here come from a woman between 40 and 55 years old in good health and CMV-seronegative. The CDR3 runs from the conserved cysteine through the conserved F or W. D genes are given only for firm matches. Clone size is not always given. Where it is, it says once, few, many or a class for expanded clones.

V gene: TRBV7-2
D gene: -
clone size: once
J gene: TRBJ2-5
CDR3 DNA: TGTGCCAGCAGCTTATCAGGGAAAGAGACCCAGTACTTC
CDR3 protein: CASSLSGKETQYF

V gene: TRBV7-6
D gene: TRBD2
clone size: once
J gene: TRBJ2-1
CDR3 DNA: TGTGCCAGCAGCTTAGCTGGGGGGGCGGGGGGCGGTTACAATGAGCAGTTCTTC
CDR3 protein: CASSLAGGAGGGYNEQFF

V gene: TRBV7-9
D gene: TRBD1
clone size: -
J gene: TRBJ2-2
CDR3 DNA: TGTGCCAGCAGCCGCCCCGGGACAGAGAACACCGGGGAGCTGTTTTTT
CDR3 protein: CASSRPGTENTGELFF

V gene: TRBV5-4
D gene: TRBD1
clone size: -
J gene: TRBJ1-3
CDR3 DNA: TGTGCCAGCAGCCGCGACAGGGGAATTGGAAACACCATATATTTT
CDR3 protein: CASSRDRGIGNTIYF

V gene: TRBV28
D gene: TRBD2
clone size: -
J gene: TRBJ2-5
CDR3 DNA: TGTGCCAGCAGTTTCGGGGGGGCCGAGACCCAGTACTTC
CDR3 protein: CASSFGGAETQYF

V gene: TRBV6-1
D gene: -
clone size: -
J gene: TRBJ1-1
CDR3 DNA: TGTGCCAGCAGTCAGGCCCAACCGAACACTGAAGCTTTCTTT
CDR3 protein: CASSQAQPNTEAFF

V gene: TRBV5-4
D gene: TRBD1
clone size: -
J gene: TRBJ1-1
CDR3 DNA: TGTGCCAGCAGCCGTGGACAGGGCGAAAGCACTGAAGCTTTCTTT
CDR3 protein: CASSRGQGESTEAFF

V gene: TRBV5-6
D gene: -
clone size: -
J gene: TRBJ1-2
CDR3 DNA: TGTGCCAGCAGCTGGTGGGGCAGGGTAGGAGGCTACACCTTC
CDR3 protein: CASSWWGRVGGYTF

V gene: TRBV5-1
D gene: -
clone size: -
J gene: TRBJ1-1
CDR3 DNA: TGCGCCAGCAGTAGGGGAGGGAACACTGAAGCTTTCTTT
CDR3 protein: CASSRGGNTEAFF

V gene: TRBV2
D gene: -
clone size: -
J gene: TRBJ1-4
CDR3 DNA: TGTGCCAGCAGTCCTAGAGAGACAGAAGCAACTAATGAAAAACTGTTTTTT
CDR3 protein: CASSPRETEATNEKLFF

V gene: TRBV7-2
D gene: -
clone size: -
J gene: TRBJ1-5
CDR3 DNA: TGTGCCAGCAGTCCCGGCACAGGTGGTCAGCCCCAGCATTTT
CDR3 protein: CASSPGTGGQPQHF

V gene: TRBV9
D gene: -
clone size: once
J gene: TRBJ1-1
CDR3 DNA: TGTGCCAGCAGCGCCGGACAGAACACTGAAGCTTTCTTT
CDR3 protein: CASSAGQNTEAFF

V gene: TRBV7-9
D gene: -
clone size: once
J gene: TRBJ1-1
CDR3 DNA: TGTGCCAGCAGCTTAGAACCGGGCCAGGGAGGCACTGAAGCTTTCTTT
CDR3 protein: CASSLEPGQGGTEAFF

V gene: TRBV19
D gene: TRBD1
clone size: few
J gene: TRBJ2-7
CDR3 DNA: TGTGCCAGTAAGGTGACAGGGGGGTCCTACGAGCAGTACTTC
CDR3 protein: CASKVTGGSYEQYF

V gene: TRBV19
D gene: -
clone size: -
J gene: TRBJ1-1
CDR3 DNA: TGTGCCAGTAAGGAGGGGGGAGGGAGGACTGAAGCTTTCTTT
CDR3 protein: CASKEGGGRTEAFF

V gene: TRBV5-4
D gene: -
clone size: -
J gene: TRBJ1-1
CDR3 DNA: TGTGCCAGCAGCTCGGTGCTAGGAGGGGTGAACACTGAAGCTTTCTTT
CDR3 protein: CASSSVLGGVNTEAFF

V gene: TRBV6-1
D gene: TRBD1
clone size: -
J gene: TRBJ1-5
CDR3 DNA: TGTGCCAGCAGCCAGACAGGGACGAGCAATCAGCCCCAGCATTTT
CDR3 protein: CASSQTGTSNQPQHF

V gene: TRBV29-1
D gene: -
clone size: few
J gene: TRBJ1-1
CDR3 DNA: TGCAGCGTTGAAGGCAGCGCACGCAACACTGAAGCTTTCTTT
CDR3 protein: CSVEGSARNTEAFF

V gene: TRBV5-1
D gene: -
clone size: few
J gene: TRBJ2-3
CDR3 DNA: TGCGCCAGCAGATTCGACAGTAGCACAGATACGCAGTATTTT
CDR3 protein: CASRFDSSTDTQYF

V gene: TRBV27
D gene: -
clone size: few
J gene: TRBJ2-7
CDR3 DNA: TGTGCCAGCAGTTTAAGGTCCCAGGCGTCCTACGAGCAGTACTTC
CDR3 protein: CASSLRSQASYEQYF

V gene: TRBV30
D gene: TRBD1
clone size: -
J gene: TRBJ2-5
CDR3 DNA: TGTGCCTGGAGTGGGGACAGGGGAGAGACCCAGTACTTC
CDR3 protein: CAWSGDRGETQYF

V gene: TRBV5-1
D gene: -
clone size: few
J gene: TRBJ1-2
CDR3 DNA: TGCGCCAGCAGCTCTCCAGATTCAGATGGCTACACCTTC
CDR3 protein: CASSSPDSDGYTF

V gene: TRBV5-1
D gene: TRBD2
clone size: -
J gene: TRBJ2-5
CDR3 DNA: TGCGCCAGCAGCTTGGAGGGCGGGGGAGAAGAGACCCAGTACTTC
CDR3 protein: CASSLEGGGEETQYF

V gene: TRBV7-9
D gene: TRBD1
clone size: -
J gene: TRBJ1-1
CDR3 DNA: TGTGCCAGCAGCGCCAGGGGGTATGGCTCGAACACTGAAGCTTTCTTT
CDR3 protein: CASSARGYGSNTEAFF

V gene: TRBV12-5
D gene: TRBD1
clone size: -
J gene: TRBJ1-2
CDR3 DNA: TGTGCTAGTGGTTTGGCCGGGACAGGAGGTAGTGGCTACACCTTC
CDR3 protein: CASGLAGTGGSGYTF

V gene: TRBV5-6
D gene: TRBD2
clone size: -
J gene: TRBJ2-5
CDR3 DNA: TGTGCCAGCAGCTGGGAGCGGGGACAAGAGACCCAGTACTTC
CDR3 protein: CASSWERGQETQYF

V gene: TRBV27
D gene: TRBD1
clone size: -
J gene: TRBJ2-7
CDR3 DNA: TGTGCCAGCAGTACGTACAGGGGGTGGCCTTACGAGCAGTACTTC
CDR3 protein: CASSTYRGWPYEQYF

V gene: TRBV7-9
D gene: TRBD1
clone size: -
J gene: TRBJ1-4
CDR3 DNA: TGTGCCAGCAGCTTCCCGGGACAGGGGAGGACTAATGAAAAACTGTTTTTT
CDR3 protein: CASSFPGQGRTNEKLFF

V gene: TRBV6-5
D gene: TRBD2
clone size: -
J gene: TRBJ2-1
CDR3 DNA: TGTGCCAGCAGTTACTCGGCTAGCGGAAACTACAATGAGCAGTTCTTC
CDR3 protein: CASSYSASGNYNEQFF

V gene: TRBV6-5
D gene: -
clone size: -
J gene: TRBJ1-2
CDR3 DNA: TGTGCCAGCAGGCTGGATAAGTCGGGTGGCTACACCTTC
CDR3 protein: CASRLDKSGGYTF

V gene: TRBV10-3
D gene: TRBD1
clone size: -
J gene: TRBJ1-4
CDR3 DNA: TGTGCCATCAATCCGACAGGGGTAAATGAAAAACTGTTTTTT
CDR3 protein: CAINPTGVNEKLFF

V gene: TRBV6-1
D gene: TRBD1
clone size: few
J gene: TRBJ1-4
CDR3 DNA: TGTGCCAGCAGGGCCCGACAGGGGGCAAATGAAAAACTGTTTTTT
CDR3 protein: CASRARQGANEKLFF

V gene: TRBV5-8
D gene: -
clone size: -
J gene: TRBJ1-2
CDR3 DNA: TGTGCCAGCAGTTGGAGGCAGGGGATCTATGGCTACACCTTC
CDR3 protein: CASSWRQGIYGYTF

V gene: TRBV10-3
D gene: TRBD1
clone size: few
J gene: TRBJ2-7
CDR3 DNA: TGTGCCGGGGCGAAGGGACAGAGCTCCTACGAGCAGTACTTC
CDR3 protein: CAGAKGQSSYEQYF

V gene: TRBV11-2
D gene: -
clone size: -
J gene: TRBJ2-7
CDR3 DNA: TGTGCCAGCAGCCCGAGGGAGGCCTACGAGCAGTACTTC
CDR3 protein: CASSPREAYEQYF

V gene: TRBV6-1
D gene: TRBD1
clone size: -
J gene: TRBJ1-5
CDR3 DNA: TGTGCCAGCAGCGTCCCAACAGGGGCAAAACAGCCCCAGCATTTT
CDR3 protein: CASSVPTGAKQPQHF

V gene: TRBV4-2
D gene: TRBD2
clone size: -
J gene: TRBJ2-1
CDR3 DNA: TGTGCCAGCAGCCAAGATCTCGAGCGGGGGGGATTCGGGGCTAAGCTCTTC
CDR3 protein: CASSQDLERGGFGAKLF

V gene: TRBV7-8
D gene: -
clone size: -
J gene: TRBJ1-6
CDR3 DNA: TGTGCCAGCAGCGGCGGGACGGGAGCGGGCAATTCCCCCCTCCACTTT
CDR3 protein: CASSGGTGAGNSPLHF

V gene: TRBV5-1
D gene: TRBD1
clone size: -
J gene: TRBJ2-7
CDR3 DNA: TGCGCCAGCAGCTTTACCGGGACAGGGAACTACGAGCAGTACTTC
CDR3 protein: CASSFTGTGNYEQYF

V gene: TRBV2
D gene: -
clone size: once
J gene: TRBJ1-3
CDR3 DNA: TGTGCCAGCAGTGAAAATCCAGCTGGAAACACCATATATTTT
CDR3 protein: CASSENPAGNTIYF

V gene: TRBV6-5
D gene: -
clone size: -
J gene: TRBJ1-6
CDR3 DNA: TGTGTCACAGGGTACAATTCACCCCTCCACTTT
CDR3 protein: CVTGYNSPLHF